This T cell receptor (beta chain) was recorded in a study of cytomegalovirus exposure and HLA in healthy donors. Study outcomes and limitations: Relative to the approximately 680-donor mean, N-insertions were reportedly fewer in an Asian-associated ancestry cluster in a later analysis. Certain sequence variants were highly shared and formed a cluster, and this cluster was likely a sequencing artifact.

There are 14 residues in the CDR3. Germline lookup yields CDR1 SQVTM and CDR2 ANQGSEA. Trimming left V 4 bases short and J 4 bases short, with 15 bases between. Regarding donors, all were healthy bone marrow donors. Likely unrecorded immune exposures existed in these nominally healthy donors. With 60 Vbeta and 13 Jbeta primers, the PCR was carried out. Only in-frame clones appear in the TCRdb table, and some are missing; sequencing was by immunoSEQ multiplex PCR. Of around 150,000 clones in the sample, about 85% were seen once. As concerns this clone: Its antigen remains unidentified.

The sequence was collected from a human donor in good health. The V and J genes are TRBV29-1 and TRBJ2-3; maybe TRBD1 (6 bases). The sample comprised PBMCs. The CDR3, as DNA: TGCAGCGTTGCATATGAGGGGGTCCCAGATACGCAGTATTTT. It codes for CSVAYEGVPDTQYF.